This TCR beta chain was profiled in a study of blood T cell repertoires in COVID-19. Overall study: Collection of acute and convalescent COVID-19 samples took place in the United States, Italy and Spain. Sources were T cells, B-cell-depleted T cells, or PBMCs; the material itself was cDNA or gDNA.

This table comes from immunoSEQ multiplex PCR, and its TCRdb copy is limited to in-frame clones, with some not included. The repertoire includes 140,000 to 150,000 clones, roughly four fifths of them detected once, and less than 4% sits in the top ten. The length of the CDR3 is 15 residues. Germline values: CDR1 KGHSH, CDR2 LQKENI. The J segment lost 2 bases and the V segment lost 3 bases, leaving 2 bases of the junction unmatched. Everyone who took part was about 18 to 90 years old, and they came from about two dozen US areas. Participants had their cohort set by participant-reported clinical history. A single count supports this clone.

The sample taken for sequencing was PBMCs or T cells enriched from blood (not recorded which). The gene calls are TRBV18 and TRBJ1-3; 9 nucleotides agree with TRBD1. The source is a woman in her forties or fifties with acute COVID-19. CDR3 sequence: CASSPGQGPGNTIYF. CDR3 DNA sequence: TGTGCCAGCTCACCGGGACAGGGTCCTGGAAACACCATATATTTT.